These 20 T cell receptor beta chains originate from one sample sequenced in a study of T-cell memory formation after mild COVID-19. TCRdb reprocessed the 5' RACE reads with MiXCR, giving one entry per CDR3 protein. The sample includes about 130,000 distinct CDR3 sequences, around 6.3% of them seen just once. Material: PBMCs or a T cell subset sorted from them (not recorded which). All receptors derive from an adult woman who had mild COVID-19 (a few samples of this study predate the infection). Cell type and time point are not known.

This clonotype has at least ten counts. The rearrangement joins TRBV7-9 to TRBJ2-5, with D uncertain. Germline V gene data show CDR1 as SEHNR and CDR2 as FQNEAQ (reference sequence). The ends were cut back, 1 base at V and 5 bases at J, with 17 bases in the middle. The CDR3 is 16 residues long. CDR3 sequence reads: CASSLGGVRVRETQYF. CDR3 DNA: TGTGCCAGCAGCTTAGGAGGAGTACGTGTACGCGAGACCCAGTACTTC.

This clonotype was seen at least ten times. The gene calls are TRBV20-1 and TRBJ2-5; 7 nucleotides match TRBD2. CDR1 and CDR2 (germline): DFQATT, SNEGSKA (reference sequence). The CDR3 contains 15 residues. Germline trimming cut 3 bases from V and 5 bases from J; bases unmatched to any gene: 12. The chain's CDR3 is CSARRLAPPRETQYF. CDR3 nucleotides: TGCAGTGCTAGGAGACTAGCACCCCCTCGGGAGACCCAGTACTTC.

The rearrangement joins TRBV18 to TRBJ2-7, with 9 bases matching TRBD1. With V trimmed by 5 bases and J by 3 bases, 8 bases remained unmatched. The CDR3 totals 15 residues. CDR1 and CDR2 from the germline V gene are KGHSH and LQKENI. In DNA, the CDR3 is TGTGCCAGCTCAGTATCACAGGGGGCTGGCTACGAGCAGTACTTC. Translation: CASSVSQGAGYEQYF.

This rearrangement joins TRBV5-1 to TRBJ2-5; D is perhaps TRBD2 (5 bases). The CDR3 contains 14 residues. Per germline, CDR1 SGHRS and CDR2 YFSETQ. V gave up 0 bases and J gave up 5 bases, with 11 bases separating them. CDR3 protein: CASSLEASMETQYF. CDR3 nucleotide sequence: TGCGCCAGCAGCTTGGAGGCTAGCATGGAGACCCAGTACTTC.

This clonotype was picked up many times. This rearrangement joins TRBV18 to TRBJ2-2; 15 nucleotides line up with TRBD2. This CDR3 is 18 amino acids long. In germline, CDR1 is KGHSH, CDR2 LQKENI. J was trimmed by 4 bases and V by 0 bases; bases with no gene match: 3. CDR3 region: CASSPPGLAGGTTGELFF. The CDR3 DNA follows: TGTGCCAGCTCACCACCGGGACTAGCGGGAGGAACCACCGGGGAGCTGTTTTTT.

The rearrangement uses TRBV20-1 and TRBJ1-5, with D uncertain. Germline values: CDR1 DFQATT, CDR2 SNEGSKA (reference sequence). Trimming left V 0 bases short and J 2 bases short, with 14 bases between. The CDR3 contains 16 residues. The CDR3 loop is CSARELLRGGNQPQHF. CDR3 DNA: TGCAGTGCTAGAGAGTTACTGCGTGGGGGCAATCAGCCCCAGCATTTT.

A few counts support this clonotype. The rearrangement links TRBV7-9 to TRBJ2-5; TRBD2 aligns across 10 bases. Germline-derived CDR1 and CDR2 are SEHNR and FQNEAQ (reference sequence). The CDR3 sequence is 17 residues long. Trimming took 2 bases from V and 5 from J; bases not matched to a gene: 11. CDR3 sequence reads: CASSLIDSGRRGETQYF. The CDR3 coding sequence is TGTGCCAGCAGCTTAATAGATAGCGGGAGGCGAGGCGAGACCCAGTACTTC.

The sample holds a few counts of this clonotype. The chain employs TRBV4-1 and TRBJ1-5, with 8 bases lining up with TRBD1. The CDR3 runs 15 residues. Germline V lookup: CDR1 MGHRA, CDR2 YSYEKL. V was pared by 6 bases and J by 5 bases, with 9 bases of the junction left unmatched. The CDR3 region is CASRRTDRVDQPQHF. The CDR3 DNA reads as TGCGCCAGCAGACGGACGGACAGGGTGGATCAGCCCCAGCATTTT.

The chain recombines TRBV29-1 with TRBJ1-2; 7 nucleotides align to TRBD1. CDR1 is SQVTM, CDR2 ANQGSEA, per germline. CDR3 size: 14 residues. After removal of 3 bases from V and 5 bases from J, the junction contained 9 bases not matched to a gene. This CDR3 is CSVDTTGWRYGYTF. The CDR3 bases are TGCAGCGTTGACACGACAGGGTGGCGGTATGGCTACACCTTC.

Ten or more counts support this clonotype. The chain uses TRBV6-5 and TRBJ1-1, with 7 nucleotides matching TRBD1. With V trimmed by 4 bases and J by 4 bases, 12 bases remained unmatched. The CDR3 spans 16 residues. Germline lookup yields CDR1 MNHEY and CDR2 SVGAGI. CDR3 nucleotide sequence: TGTGCCAGCAGTTCGGGACAGACCTACGGGATCACTGAAGCTTTCTTT. Translated, it gives CASSSGQTYGITEAFF.

The sample holds a few counts of this clonotype. This CDR3 is CASSRGGSEGAQYF. CDR3 DNA sequence: TGTGCCAGCAGCCGGGGGGGATCGGAAGGGGCCCAGTACTTC. This sequence joins TRBV7-2 and TRBJ2-5, with 8 bases lining up with TRBD2. Looked up from germline, CDR1 is SGHTA and CDR2 is FQGNSA. The V and J ends lost 5 bases and 9 bases, in that order; junction bases with no gene match: 11. The CDR3 is 14 residues long.

This clonotype showed up just a few times. V and J are TRBV20-1 and TRBJ2-5; 9 bases are shared with TRBD1. Per germline, CDR1 DFQATT and CDR2 SNEGSKA (reference sequence). J gave up 4 bases and V 1 base, and 7 bases lay outside the gene matches. The length of the CDR3 is 15 residues. CDR3 in DNA: TGCAGTGCTAGAGGAAACAGGGGGCGCAGAGAGACCCAGTACTTC. Protein: CSARGNRGRRETQYF.

The chain is built from TRBV5-1 and TRBJ2-7; TRBD2 agrees at 14 bases. Germline CDR1 is SGHRS and CDR2 is YFSETQ. CDR3 length: 15 amino acids. V shed 2 bases and J 4 bases; nucleotides not matched to a gene: 2. The CDR3 spells CASSFGTSGSYEQYF. The CDR3 DNA sequence: TGCGCCAGCAGCTTCGGGACTAGCGGGAGTTACGAGCAGTACTTC.

This clonotype was counted between two and nine times. V and J are TRBV5-1 and TRBJ1-1; D not resolved. Per the germline V gene, CDR1 is SGHRS and CDR2 is YFSETQ. Trimming stripped 4 bases from V and 4 bases from J, with 14 bases between. CDR3 length: 14 amino acids. The CDR3 region has the DNA TGCGCCAGCAGCCCCATCCCGGGGAGCACTGAAGCTTTCTTT. It codes for CASSPIPGSTEAFF.

In its sample, this clonotype was seen many times. The chain combines TRBV7-2 with TRBJ2-7; D is unresolved. The CDR3 is 13 amino acids. V was shortened by 2 bases and J by 7 bases, with 12 bases between the two germline ends. CDR1 and CDR2 from the germline V gene are SGHTA and FQGNSA. This CDR3 is CASSLSVLWEQYF. In DNA form, the CDR3 reads TGTGCCAGCAGCTTAAGCGTTTTGTGGGAGCAGTACTTC.

This clonotype occurred many times. The chain joins TRBV7-9 to TRBJ2-2, with 8 bases fitting TRBD2. Trimming cost V 2 bases and J 4 bases; bases outside gene matches: 6. The germline CDR1 and CDR2 sequences are SEHNR and FQNEAQ (reference sequence). The CDR3 is 16 residues long. CDR3 region: CASSLMRGASTGELFF. The CDR3 DNA follows: TGTGCCAGCAGCTTAATGCGGGGGGCGAGCACCGGGGAGCTGTTTTTT.

This clonotype has a handful of counts. This chain joins TRBV7-2 and TRBJ2-3, with 12 positions matching TRBD2. CDR3 length equals 18 residues. Trimming took 0 bases from V and 3 from J; bases not matched to a gene: 7. From germline, CDR1 is SGHTA and CDR2 FQGNSA. Here the CDR3 reads CASSLAASGRAGTDTQYF. The CDR3 DNA reads as TGTGCCAGCAGCTTAGCGGCTAGCGGGAGGGCCGGGACAGATACGCAGTATTTT. Full variable domain (remainder filled in from reference TRBV7-2 and TRBJ2-3): GAGVSQSPSNKVTEKGKDVELRCDPISGHTALYWYRQSLGQGLEFLIYFQGNSAPDKSGLPSDRFSAERTGGSVSTLTIQRTQQEDSAVYLCASSLAASGRAGTDTQYFGPGTRLTVL.

This clonotype appeared many times. The rearrangement links TRBV7-3 to TRBJ2-1; 7 bases fit TRBD2. Germline CDR1 is SGHTA and CDR2 is FQGTGA. The ends lost 5 bases at V and 8 bases at J; junction bases unmatched: 18. The CDR3 covers 17 residues. The CDR3 region has the DNA TGTGCCAGCAGCCGTCGTGGGGGGGACTCCAGATGGGATGAGCAGTTCTTC. Protein sequence: CASSRRGGDSRWDEQFF. Based on the CDR3 plus reference TRBV7-3 and TRBJ2-1, the full variable domain is GAGVSQTPSNKVTEKGKYVELRCDPISGHTALYWYRQSLGQGPEFLIYFQGTGAADDSGLPNDRFFAVRPEGSVSTLKIQRTERGDSAVYLCASSRRGGDSRWDEQFFGPGTRLTVL.

J is TRBJ2-2 and V is TRBV7-2; either TRBD1 or TRBD2 may supply D (5 bases each). Germline CDR1 is SGHTA and CDR2 is FQGNSA. The CDR3 covers 15 residues. The ends were cut back, 5 bases at V and 4 bases at J, with 14 bases in the middle. The CDR3 region is CASSIGTPTTGELFF. CDR3 DNA sequence: TGTGCCAGCAGCATAGGGACCCCAACCACCGGGGAGCTGTTTTTT.

This clonotype was detected only a few times. The V call is TRBV24-1, the J call TRBJ2-2; D is uncertain. The ends were cut back, 0 bases at V and 4 bases at J, with 8 bases in the middle. CDR3 length: 15 amino acids. Germline V CDR1 and CDR2: KGHDR, SFDVKD. This CDR3 reads CATSDLRSPTGELFF. The CDR3 coding sequence is TGTGCCACCAGTGATTTGCGGAGTCCCACCGGGGAGCTGTTTTTT.